This is a list of T cell receptor beta chains from one sample in a study of patients and donors after allogeneic stem cell transplantation. TCRdb reprocessed the RT-PCR reads with MiXCR, giving one entry per CDR3 protein. The data contain around 27,000 distinct CDR3 sequences, approximately 8.8% of them singletons. Sequenced: blood, either unsorted or a sorted T cell fraction (not recorded which). The receptors derive from a human donor who was either an allogeneic HSCT recipient or a stem cell or donor lymphocyte infusion donor (not recorded which). It is not recorded whose cells these are; they may come from a transplant donor. The CDR3 runs from the conserved cysteine through the conserved F or W. The D gene is left open where the match is weak. Clone size appears in some rows only: once, few, many, or a class for an expanded clone.

>NA|TRBV18|13|many|TRBJ1-1
TGTGCCAGCTCGCAGGGATTGGACACTGAAGCTTTCTTT
CASSQGLDTEAFF
>TRBD1|TRBV7-9|15|NA|TRBJ1-2
TGTGCCAGCAGCTTGGGGACAGGGGTCAACTATGGCTACACCTTC
CASSLGTGVNYGYTF
>TRBD1|TRBV3-1|15|NA|TRBJ2-5
TGTGCCAGCAGCCCCCGACAGGGAATATGGGAGACCCAGTACTTC
CASSPRQGIWETQYF
>NA|TRBV30|16|few|TRBJ1-5
TGTGCCTGGAGTGTGGAGAGATCTTTGGCAAATCAGCCCCAGCATTTT
CAWSVERSLANQPQHF
>NA|TRBV5-1|14|many|TRBJ1-5
TGCGCCAGCAGCTTGGGTGACAGAAATCAGCCCCAGCATTTT
CASSLGDRNQPQHF
>TRBD1|TRBV7-8|17|many|TRBJ2-2
TGTGCCAGCAGCTCTCCGGGACAGGTCCCGAACACCGGGGAGCTGTTTTTT
CASSSPGQVPNTGELFF
>TRBD1|TRBV10-1|15|NA|TRBJ1-4
TGCGCCAGCAGTGAGTCGGGACAGTGGGGAGAAAAACTGTTTTTT
CASSESGQWGEKLFF
>NA|TRBV13|14|many|TRBJ2-7
TGTGCCAGCAGCCCCCAAGGGAGAGGCTACGAGCAGTACTTC
CASSPQGRGYEQYF
>NA|TRBV18|14|few|TRBJ2-1
TGTGCCAGCTCACCCCGAAGCACTGACAATGAGCAGTTCTTC
CASSPRSTDNEQFF
>TRBD2|TRBV3-1|19|medium-sized|TRBJ2-5
TGTGCCAGCAGCCAACTGGGGCGTGTTAGACTAGCGGGAGGAGAGACCCAGTACTTC
CASSQLGRVRLAGGETQYF
>NA|TRBV25-1|14|few|TRBJ2-7
TGTGCCAGCGGATCCTCGGTGTCTGTGGGCGAGCAGTACTTC
CASGSSVSVGEQYF
>TRBD1|TRBV5-1|14|many|TRBJ2-2
TGCGCCAGCAACTACCAGGGGGCCGGCGGGGAGCTGTTTTTT
CASNYQGAGGELFF
>NA|TRBV27|15|many|TRBJ2-3
TGTGCCAGCAGTTCCTCCCTTGGGCCTACAGATACGCAGTATTTT
CASSSSLGPTDTQYF
>TRBD2|TRBV20-1|17|few|TRBJ2-3
TGCAGTGCTAGAGAGGGCCTAGCGGGACCTACCCCTCATACGCAGTATTTT
CSAREGLAGPTPHTQYF
>NA|TRBV6-1|16|many|TRBJ1-5
TGTGCCAGCAGGCGGGATATGGGGGGCGGCAATCAGCCCCAGCATTTT
CASRRDMGGGNQPQHF
>NA|TRBV10-2|14|many|TRBJ1-5
TGCGCCAGCAGTGACAACAGCAACAATCAGCCCCAGCATTTT
CASSDNSNNQPQHF
>TRBD2|TRBV11-2|19|few|TRBJ2-5
TGTGCCAGCAGTTTCGGGACTAGCGGGATTCTCACGTGGGGAGAGACCCAGTACTTC
CASSFGTSGILTWGETQYF
>NA|TRBV7-7|13|many|TRBJ1-1
TGTGCCAGCAGCTTAGGGATGAACACTGAAGCTTTCTTT
CASSLGMNTEAFF
>NA|TRBV4-2|16|many|TRBJ2-6
TGTGCCAGCAGCCAAGACAGGAGCTCTGGGGCCAACGTCCTGACTTTC
CASSQDRSSGANVLTF
>TRBD1|TRBV19|16|few|TRBJ2-7
TGTGCCAGCAGTATAATGACGGGACAGGGGGTGAACGAGCAGTACTTC
CASSIMTGQGVNEQYF
>NA|TRBV19|14|NA|TRBJ1-2
TGTGCCAGTAGACAGGACCCTTCTGAGTATGGCTACACCTTC
CASRQDPSEYGYTF
>NA|TRBV19|16|many|TRBJ1-6
TGTGCCAGTAGTAGGTCCAGGGGTTTTCTTGATTCACCCCTCCACTTT
CASSRSRGFLDSPLHF
>NA|TRBV20-1|14|NA|TRBJ1-1
TGCAGTGCTGTCCGACCGGTCGGCTACACTGAAGCTTTCTTT
CSAVRPVGYTEAFF
>TRBD2|TRBV12-3/TRBV12-4|15|NA|TRBJ2-3
TGTGCCAGCACCTTAGCGGGGGGAAATACAGATACGCAGTATTTT
CASTLAGGNTDTQYF
>NA|TRBV19|14|NA|TRBJ1-1
TGTGCCAGTAGTACCGATCTCGAATACACTGAAGCTTTCTTT
CASSTDLEYTEAFF
>TRBD2|TRBV11-2|17|NA|TRBJ2-7
TGTGCCAGCAGCTTAGAACGACTAGCGGGAGGGATCTACGAGCAGTACTTC
CASSLERLAGGIYEQYF
>NA|TRBV7-2|15|NA|TRBJ1-5
TGTGCCAGCAGCCGACACCTTTATAGCAATCAGCCCCAGCATTTT
CASSRHLYSNQPQHF
>NA|TRBV5-1|18|few|TRBJ2-3
TGCGCCAGCAGCTTGGCCGACCAGCCAAACAAAGCAACAGATACGCAGTATTTT
CASSLADQPNKATDTQYF
>TRBD1|TRBV28|13|many|TRBJ1-4
TGTGCCACGGGGACAGTAGAATTTGAAAAACTGTTTTTT
CATGTVEFEKLFF
>NA|TRBV7-9|13|many|TRBJ1-6
TGTGCCAGCTCTAAAGGGGTTAATTCACCCCTCCACTTT
CASSKGVNSPLHF
>NA|TRBV2|13|few|TRBJ2-5
TGTGCCAGCAGCCCGGGACTGACAGAGACCCAGTACTTC
CASSPGLTETQYF
>TRBD2|TRBV7-9|14|NA|TRBJ2-1
TGTGCCAGCAGCTTAAGAGTTAGCGGGAATGAGCAGTTCTTC
CASSLRVSGNEQFF
>NA|TRBV7-9|15|many|TRBJ2-3
TGTGCCAGCAGCCAAGCCTTGGGGACCACAGATACGCAGTATTTT
CASSQALGTTDTQYF
>TRBD2|TRBV27|14|few|TRBJ2-1
TGTGCCAGCACTGCGGGACTAGCGGGATTCGAGCAGTTCTTC
CASTAGLAGFEQFF